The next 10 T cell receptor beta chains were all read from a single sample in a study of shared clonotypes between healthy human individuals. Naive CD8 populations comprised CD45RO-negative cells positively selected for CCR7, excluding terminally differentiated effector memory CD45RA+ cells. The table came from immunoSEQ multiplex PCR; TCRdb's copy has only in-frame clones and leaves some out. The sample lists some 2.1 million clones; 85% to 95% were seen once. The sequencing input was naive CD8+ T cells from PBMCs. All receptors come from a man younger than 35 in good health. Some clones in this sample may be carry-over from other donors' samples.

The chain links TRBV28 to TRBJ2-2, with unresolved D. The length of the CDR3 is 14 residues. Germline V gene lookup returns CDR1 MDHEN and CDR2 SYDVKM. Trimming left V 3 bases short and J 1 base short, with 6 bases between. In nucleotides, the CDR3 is TGTGCCAGCAGTTTGGAGCAGAACACCGGGGAGCTGTTTTTT. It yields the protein CASSLEQNTGELFF.

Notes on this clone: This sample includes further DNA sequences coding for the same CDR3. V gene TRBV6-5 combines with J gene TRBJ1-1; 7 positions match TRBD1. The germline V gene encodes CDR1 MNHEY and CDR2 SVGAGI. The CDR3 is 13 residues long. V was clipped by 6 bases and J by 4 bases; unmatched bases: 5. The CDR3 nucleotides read TGTGCCAGCAGCGACAGGGTCGGCACTGAAGCTTTCTTT. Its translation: CASSDRVGTEAFF.

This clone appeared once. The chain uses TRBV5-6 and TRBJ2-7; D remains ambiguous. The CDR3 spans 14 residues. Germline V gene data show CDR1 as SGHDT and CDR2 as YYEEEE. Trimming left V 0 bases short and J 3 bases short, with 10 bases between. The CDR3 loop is CASSLEDTYYEQYF. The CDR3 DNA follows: TGTGCCAGCAGCTTGGAGGATACATACTACGAGCAGTACTTC. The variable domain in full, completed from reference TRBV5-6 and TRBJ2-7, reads DAGVTQSPTHLIKTRGQQVTLRCSPKSGHDTVSWYQQALGQGPQFIFQYYEEEERQRGNFPDRFSGHQFPNYSSELNVNALLLGDSALYLCASSLEDTYYEQYFGPGTRLTVT.

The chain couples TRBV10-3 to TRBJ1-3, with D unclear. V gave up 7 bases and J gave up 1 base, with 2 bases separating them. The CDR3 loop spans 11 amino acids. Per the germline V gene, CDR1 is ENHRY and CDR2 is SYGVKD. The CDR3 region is CAIMSGNTIYF. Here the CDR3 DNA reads TGTGCCATCATGTCTGGAAACACCATATATTTT.

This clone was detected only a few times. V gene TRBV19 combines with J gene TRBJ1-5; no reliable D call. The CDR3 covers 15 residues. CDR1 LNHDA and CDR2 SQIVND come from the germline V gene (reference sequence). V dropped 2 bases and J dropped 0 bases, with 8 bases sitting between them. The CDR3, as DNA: TGTGCCAGTAGTATACAGACTCTTAGCAATCAGCCCCAGCATTTT. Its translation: CASSIQTLSNQPQHF. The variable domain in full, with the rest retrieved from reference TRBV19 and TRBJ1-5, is DGGITQSPKYLFRKEGQNVTLSCEQNLNHDAMYWYRQDPGQGLRLIYYSQIVNDFQKGDIAEGYSVSREKKESFPLTVTSAQKNPTAFYLCASSIQTLSNQPQHFGDGTRLSIL.

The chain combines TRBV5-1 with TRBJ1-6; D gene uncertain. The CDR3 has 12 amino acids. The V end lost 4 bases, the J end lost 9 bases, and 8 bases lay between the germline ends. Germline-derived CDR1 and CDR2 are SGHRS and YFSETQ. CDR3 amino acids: CASSEGSSPLHF. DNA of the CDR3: TGCGCCAGCAGCGAGGGTTCTTCACCCCTCCACTTT.

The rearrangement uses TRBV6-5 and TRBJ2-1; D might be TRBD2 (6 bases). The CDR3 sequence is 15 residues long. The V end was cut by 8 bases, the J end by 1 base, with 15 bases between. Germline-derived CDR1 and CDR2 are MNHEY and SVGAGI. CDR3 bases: TGTGCCAGCGGGGCCGGGGGTGGATCCTACAATGAGCAGTTCTTC. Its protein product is CASGAGGGSYNEQFF.

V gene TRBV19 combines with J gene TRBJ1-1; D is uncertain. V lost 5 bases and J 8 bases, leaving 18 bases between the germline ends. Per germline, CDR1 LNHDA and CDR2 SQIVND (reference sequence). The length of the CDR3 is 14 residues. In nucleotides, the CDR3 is TGTGCCAGTAGTTCCCCCCGGGATCAAGCCGAAGCTTTCTTT. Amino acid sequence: CASSSPRDQAEAFF.

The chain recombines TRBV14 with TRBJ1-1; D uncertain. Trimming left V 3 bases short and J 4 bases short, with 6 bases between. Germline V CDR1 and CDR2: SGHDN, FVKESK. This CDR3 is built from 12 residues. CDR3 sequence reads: CASSHQSTEAFF. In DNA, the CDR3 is TGTGCCAGCAGCCACCAGAGCACTGAAGCTTTCTTT.

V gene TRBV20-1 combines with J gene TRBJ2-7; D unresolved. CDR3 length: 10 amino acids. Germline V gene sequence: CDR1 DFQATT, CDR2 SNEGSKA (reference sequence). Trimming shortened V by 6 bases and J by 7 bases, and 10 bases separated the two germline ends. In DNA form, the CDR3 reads TGCAGTGCCCCCCATGGGGAGCAGTACTTC. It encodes CSAPHGEQYF.